These 7 T cell receptor beta chains originate from one sample sequenced in a study of shared clonotypes between healthy human individuals. Clones were sequenced by immunoSEQ multiplex PCR, and TCRdb holds only the in-frame ones, with some missing. The repertoire has over a million clones, around 95% of them found once; the top ten carry approximately 1.1%. The sample consisted of naive CD4+ T cells sorted from blood. Subset indicated: CD45RA+ positively selected. Receptors were obtained from a man younger than 45 in good health.

This clone has just a few counts. The chain combines TRBV5-1 with TRBJ2-3, with TRBD2 identical over 9 bases. The germline V gene encodes CDR1 SGHRS and CDR2 YFSETQ. The V gene end was trimmed by 0 bases and the J gene end by 3 bases; junction bases not matched to a gene: 8. The CDR3 is 17 residues long. The CDR3 spells CASSLGPRRGGTDTQYF. CDR3 nucleotides: TGCGCCAGCAGCTTGGGGCCCCGGCGGGGGGGGACAGATACGCAGTATTTT.

This clone was observed once. The V call is TRBV27, the J call TRBJ1-2; D is ambiguous. V gave up 1 base and J gave up 8 bases, with 11 bases separating them. From germline, CDR1 is MNHEY and CDR2 SMNVEV (reference sequence). This CDR3 region has 13 residues. CDR3 sequence: CASSLWSQGGYTF. CDR3 in DNA: TGTGCCAGCAGTTTATGGTCACAAGGAGGCTACACCTTC.

This clone has just one count. This chain connects TRBV2 to TRBJ1-2; D is ambiguous. This CDR3 region has 15 residues. Germline CDR1 and CDR2: SNHLY and FYNNEI. The V end was cut by 0 bases, the J end by 5 bases, with 13 bases between. The CDR3 region has the DNA TGTGCCAGCAGTGAAGCGCCCGTGGTTCGTTATGGCTACACCTTC. It codes for CASSEAPVVRYGYTF.

The J gene is TRBJ2-3, the V gene TRBV7-6, with 10 bases matching TRBD2. The CDR3 extends over 14 amino acids. The V and J ends lost 5 bases and 9 bases, in that order; junction bases with no gene match: 8. Germline V gives CDR1 SGHVS, CDR2 FNYEAQ. CDR3 loop: CASSPGLAEQTQYF. The CDR3 region has the DNA TGTGCCAGCAGCCCAGGACTAGCGGAGCAGACGCAGTATTTT.

The chain employs TRBV9 and TRBJ2-7, with 10 bases matching TRBD1. Germline V lookup: CDR1 SGDLS, CDR2 YYNGEE. The trim removed 4 bases at V and 6 bases at J, leaving 10 bases unmatched. The CDR3 runs 15 residues. CDR3 in amino acids: CASSPRTGGHREQYF. The CDR3 DNA sequence: TGTGCCAGCAGCCCCCGGACAGGGGGACATCGCGAGCAGTACTTC.

The rearrangement joins TRBV7-2 to TRBJ2-1; D unclear. In germline, CDR1 is SGHTA, CDR2 FQGNSA. V lost 4 bases and J lost 6, with 10 bases in between. The CDR3 is 13 residues long. Here the CDR3 DNA reads TGTGCCAGCAGCTCTGGAGTTGGCAATGAGCAGTTCTTC. It translates to CASSSGVGNEQFF.

This chain joins TRBV7-9 and TRBJ2-5; TRBD1 agrees at 7 bases. Germline trimming cut 5 bases from V and 4 bases from J; bases unmatched to any gene: 4. CDR1 and CDR2 from the germline V gene are SEHNR and FQNEAQ (reference sequence). The CDR3 length is 13 residues. The CDR3 protein is CASSKGGAETQYF. The CDR3, as DNA: TGTGCCAGCAGCAAAGGGGGCGCAGAGACCCAGTACTTC.